This is a list of T cell receptor beta chains from one sample in a study of early T cells in non-severe SARS-CoV-2 infection. Via MiXCR, TCRdb re-called the 5' RACE reads, giving one row per CDR3 protein. The sample has 60,000 or so distinct CDR3 sequences; approximately 10% are singletons. The sequenced sample was whole blood, obtained at baseline. These receptors were taken from an adult who was a healthcare worker with PCR-confirmed SARS-CoV-2 infection or an uninfected control (not recorded which). CDR3s include the opening cysteine and the closing phenylalanine or tryptophan. The D gene is left open where the match is weak. Size is stated for part of the rows, as once, few or many counts, or as a class when the clone is expanded.

j_call d_call clone_size v_call cdr3_aa cdr3_nt
TRBJ1-4 TRBD1 many TRBV20-1 CSASPRTGDWATNEKLFF TGCAGTGCTAGCCCTAGGACAGGGGATTGGGCAACTAATGAAAAACTGTTTTTT
TRBJ2-7 TRBD2 NA TRBV5-1 CASSLVQLGGLATSSYEQYF TGCGCCAGCAGCTTGGTACAGCTGGGCGGACTAGCGACAAGCTCCTACGAGCAGTACTTC
TRBJ1-1 NA few TRBV28 CASSLIGGGRGTEAFF TGTGCCAGCAGTTTAATTGGTGGTGGCAGGGGCACTGAAGCTTTCTTT
TRBJ2-3 TRBD1 many TRBV6-2/TRBV6-3 CASKNAYQGATDTQYF TGTGCCAGCAAGAACGCCTATCAGGGGGCCACAGATACGCAGTATTTT
TRBJ2-2 NA NA TRBV5-1 CASSLVSTTEELFF TGCGCCAGCAGCTTGGTAAGCACCACGGAGGAGCTGTTTTTT
TRBJ2-3 NA many TRBV7-6 CASSRGTAPTDTQYF TGTGCCAGCAGCCGCGGGACGGCCCCCACAGATACGCAGTATTTT
TRBJ1-2 NA few TRBV3-1 CASSQTGHPYGYTF TGTGCCAGCAGCCAAACTGGACATCCCTATGGCTACACCTTC
TRBJ1-5 NA few TRBV19 CASSMWRHSNQPQHF TGTGCCAGTAGTATGTGGCGACATAGCAATCAGCCCCAGCATTTT
TRBJ2-1 TRBD2 many TRBV6-4 CASSDSVSGGNNEQFF TGTGCCAGCAGTGACTCGGTTAGCGGGGGGAACAATGAGCAGTTCTTC
TRBJ1-1 NA few TRBV4-1 CASSQGVEAFF TGCGCCAGCAGCCAAGGAGTTGAAGCTTTCTTT
TRBJ2-3 NA many TRBV13 CASSLGFFGQGEDTQYF TGTGCCAGCAGCTTAGGGTTCTTCGGCCAGGGAGAAGATACGCAGTATTTT
TRBJ1-4 NA NA TRBV4-1 CACSQAFLRTTNEKLFF TGCGCCTGCAGCCAGGCCTTCTTAAGGACAACTAATGAAAAACTGTTTTTT
TRBJ2-7 NA many TRBV6-1 CASSERGQGAQQYF TGTGCCAGCAGTGAAAGGGGACAAGGAGCACAGCAGTACTTC
TRBJ1-6 NA NA TRBV7-9 CASSLRGGLHF TGTGCCAGCAGCCTCCGGGGAGGGCTCCACTTT
TRBJ2-5 TRBD2 many TRBV20-1 CSARSSGGFSETQYF TGCAGTGCTAGATCTAGCGGGGGGTTTTCAGAGACCCAGTACTTC
TRBJ2-1 TRBD2 many TRBV4-1 CASSPGLAASSYNEQFF TGCGCCAGCAGCCCGGGACTAGCGGCGAGCTCCTACAATGAGCAGTTCTTC
TRBJ2-5 TRBD2 few TRBV29-1 CSAGGLAGAQETQYF TGCAGCGCTGGCGGACTAGCGGGCGCTCAAGAGACCCAGTACTTC
TRBJ2-4 NA NA TRBV6-2/TRBV6-3 CASSYERLAKNIQYF TGTGCCAGCAGTTACGAGCGGCTAGCCAAAAACATTCAGTACTTC
TRBJ1-2 NA NA TRBV4-1 CASSQIGGKEGGYTF TGCGCCAGCAGCCAAATCGGAGGGAAGGAGGGTGGCTACACCTTC
TRBJ2-1 TRBD2 few TRBV5-1 CASRLGLAGSYNEQFF TGCGCCAGCAGACTGGGACTAGCCGGCTCCTACAATGAGCAGTTCTTC
TRBJ2-1 NA few TRBV20-1 CSARDFLVGEQFF TGCAGTGCTAGAGATTTCCTGGTAGGTGAGCAGTTCTTC
TRBJ2-1 NA few TRBV25-1 CASSDTSQVHEQFF TGTGCCAGCAGTGACACCTCCCAAGTGCATGAGCAGTTCTTC
TRBJ2-4 TRBD1 few TRBV12-3/TRBV12-4 CASSPLDRGRKNIQYF TGTGCCAGCAGTCCGCTCGACAGGGGGCGAAAAAACATTCAGTACTTC
TRBJ2-1 NA few TRBV7-2 CASSLLGNNEQFF TGTGCCAGCAGCTTACTTGGGAACAATGAGCAGTTCTTC